The 24 T cell receptor beta chains reported below all come from one sample, sequenced in a study of identical twins. A single record per CDR3 protein comes from TCRdb applying MiXCR to the 5' RACE reads. The sample includes about 690,000 distinct CDR3 sequences, approximately 6.1% of them seen just once. Sequencing was performed on naive T cells sorted from blood. These receptors all come from a man aged 18 to 30 in good health.

This clonotype came up many times. The V gene is TRBV12-3 or TRBV12-4, the J gene TRBJ2-2, with D uncertain. The V end lost 3 bases, the J end lost 4 bases, and 15 bases lay between the germline ends. The CDR3 has 16 residues. The CDR3 is CASSFPASDGTGELFF. CDR3 nucleotides: TGTGCCAGCAGTTTTCCCGCGTCGGACGGCACCGGGGAGCTGTTTTTT.

This clonotype was recorded many times. The chain employs TRBV30 and TRBJ2-7, with D unresolved. Trimming took off 4 bases at V and 3 bases at J, with 7 bases between the two ends. Germline V gives CDR1 GTSNPN, CDR2 SVGIG (reference sequence). The CDR3 has 11 residues. DNA for the CDR3: TGTGCCTGGACCGGCGGCTACGAGCAGTACTTC. Amino acids: CAWTGGYEQYF.

Many counts were recorded for this clonotype. The gene calls are TRBV27 and TRBJ2-7; possibly TRBD1 or TRBD2 for D (5 bases each). CDR1 and CDR2 (germline): MNHEY, SMNVEV (reference sequence). Trimming shortened V by 4 bases and J by 4 bases, and 14 bases separated the two germline ends. This CDR3 has 14 amino acids. The CDR3: CASSSSGTQYEQYF. CDR3 nucleotide sequence: TGTGCCAGCAGTTCCTCCGGGACGCAGTACGAGCAGTACTTC.

The chain has TRBV20-1 and TRBJ1-1; TRBD1 is a possible D gene (5 bases). V was clipped by 4 bases and J by 11 bases, with 20 bases between them. The CDR3 sequence is 13 residues long. Per germline, CDR1 DFQATT and CDR2 SNEGSKA (reference sequence). The DNA of the CDR3 is TGCAGTGCTACTAATTGGGGGGAGGGTAGGGCTTTCTTT. It encodes CSATNWGEGRAFF.

This clonotype was found many times. The rearrangement links TRBV5-1 to TRBJ2-1; 8 positions agree with TRBD1. The ends lost 3 bases at V and 3 bases at J; junction bases unmatched: 2. Germline lookup yields CDR1 SGHRS and CDR2 YFSETQ. The CDR3 is 14 amino acids. The CDR3 nucleotides read TGCGCCAGCAGCTCGGACAGGGTCTACAATGAGCAGTTCTTC. It yields the protein CASSSDRVYNEQFF.

This clonotype came up many times. This rearrangement joins TRBV6-1 to TRBJ2-2; D not resolved. The length of the CDR3 is 14 residues. With 6 bases removed from V and 1 base from J, the gap between germline ends came to 9 bases. Germline V gives CDR1 MNHNS, CDR2 SASEGT. The CDR3 DNA is TGTGCCAGCAGCCCGATCAGGAACACCGGGGAGCTGTTTTTT. This encodes CASSPIRNTGELFF.

At least ten counts were recorded for this clonotype. The J gene is TRBJ2-3, the V gene TRBV12-3 or TRBV12-4, with 9 bases lining up with TRBD1. V was pared by 1 base and J by 4 bases, with 9 bases of the junction left unmatched. This CDR3 has 17 residues. CDR3 nucleotide sequence: TGTGCCAGCAGTTTAGGTCTGGGGACAGGGTCAGCAGATACGCAGTATTTT. The encoded protein is CASSLGLGTGSADTQYF.

This clonotype was observed once. The chain carries TRBV23-1 and TRBJ2-7; 12 nucleotides match TRBD2. TRBV23-1 is an ORF, with its function uncertain. The CDR3 runs 15 residues. The junction had 12 bases not matched to a gene; V was cut back by 10 bases and J by 5 bases. The DNA of the CDR3 is TGCGCCAACGGACTAGCGGGAAACTTAAGGGACGAGCAGTACGTC. It specifies CANGLAGNLRDEQYV.

This clonotype came up a few times. The V and J genes are TRBV15 and TRBJ2-3; D uncertain. From germline, CDR1 is LNHNV and CDR2 YYDKDF (reference sequence). Deletions cut 0 bases from V and 4 bases from J, with 8 bases between. This CDR3 spans 14 amino acids. The CDR3 coding sequence is TGTGCCACCAGCAGAGAGTTGCAGGCAGATACGCAGTATTTT. Amino acid sequence: CATSRELQADTQYF. The full variable domain, completed using reference TRBV15 and TRBJ2-3, is DAMVIQNPRYQVTQFGKPVTLSCSQTLNHNVMYWYQQKSSQAPKLLFHYYDKDFNNEADTPDNFQSRRPNTSFCFLDIRSPGLGDTAMYLCATSRELQADTQYFGPGTRLTVL.

This clonotype was seen at least ten times. The CDR3 bases are TGTGCCACCAGTGATTTGGGGGGGAATGAGCAGTTCTTC. It codes for CATSDLGGNEQFF. The chain recombines TRBV24-1 with TRBJ2-1; D might be TRBD2 (6 bases). The CDR3 sequence is 13 residues long. In germline, CDR1 is KGHDR, CDR2 SFDVKD. The V and J ends lost 0 bases and 7 bases respectively, with 6 bases between them.

This clonotype was detected ten times or more. The chain uses TRBV12-3 or TRBV12-4 and TRBJ2-1; D is perhaps TRBD1 or TRBD2 (5 bases each). This CDR3 has 17 amino acids. V was shortened by 2 bases and J by 5 bases, with 19 bases between the two germline ends. Here the CDR3 reads CASSLLPWGLSHNEQFF. CDR3 DNA sequence: TGTGCCAGCAGTTTACTCCCCTGGGGGTTGTCACACAATGAGCAGTTCTTC.

The chain joins TRBV20-1 to TRBJ2-7, with 13 bases matching TRBD2. With 6 bases clipped from V and 5 bases from J, the junction kept 10 bases outside the gene matches. Germline V gives CDR1 DFQATT, CDR2 SNEGSKA (reference sequence). This CDR3 has 15 amino acids. This CDR3 is CSATLLAGGADEQYF. CDR3 nucleotide sequence: TGCAGTGCAACCCTACTAGCGGGAGGGGCCGACGAGCAGTACTTC.

This clonotype has more than one count but fewer than ten. The V gene is TRBV29-1, the J gene TRBJ1-2, with a tentative D call TRBD1 (5 bases). The CDR3 consists of 12 residues. Trimming cost V 3 bases and J 7 bases, with 12 bases left between them. Per the germline V gene, CDR1 is SQVTM and CDR2 is ANQGSEA. Written as DNA, the CDR3 is TGCAGCGTTGAGTCCCCGGGGGGTGGCTACACCTTC. Translated, it gives CSVESPGGGYTF.

This clonotype was seen many times. This CDR3 reads CASSLGALKGSPLHF. For the CDR3, the DNA is TGCGCCAGCAGCCTGGGGGCCCTCAAAGGGTCACCCCTCCACTTT. The genes are TRBV4-3 and TRBJ1-6; the D gene is possibly TRBD1 (6 bases). The V end was cut by 4 bases, the J end by 10 bases, with 17 bases between. The CDR3 consists of 15 residues. CDR1 LGHNA and CDR2 YSLEER come from the germline V gene.

At least ten counts were recorded for this clonotype. J is TRBJ2-7 and V is TRBV20-1; D not resolved. The germline V gene has CDR1 DFQATT and CDR2 SNEGSKA (reference sequence). V lost 5 bases and J 7 bases, leaving 18 bases between the germline ends. This CDR3 has 13 residues. CDR3 nucleotide sequence: TGCAGTGCTCTGTTCCTGAAGTCCTGGGAGCAGTACTTC. Amino acid sequence: CSALFLKSWEQYF.

This clonotype was seen ten or more times. This chain joins TRBV30 and TRBJ2-7, with 9 positions matching TRBD2. From germline, CDR1 is GTSNPN and CDR2 SVGIG (reference sequence). The CDR3 is 16 amino acids. Trimming removed 3 bases from V and 3 bases from J; junction bases left unmatched: 12. CDR3 amino acids: CAWSPLGAGGVYEQYF. The CDR3 DNA follows: TGTGCCTGGAGCCCTCTCGGCGCGGGAGGGGTCTACGAGCAGTACTTC.

This clonotype was seen at least ten times. The gene calls are TRBV14 and TRBJ2-1; a weak D match, TRBD2 (6 bases). CDR3 length equals 13 residues. Germline values: CDR1 SGHDN, CDR2 FVKESK. V lost 3 bases, J lost 6 bases, and 9 bases lay in between. The CDR3 reads CASSQGLRNEQFF. CDR3 in DNA: TGTGCCAGCAGCCAGGGACTCCGCAATGAGCAGTTCTTC.

This chain joins TRBV20-1 and TRBJ1-5; 11 nucleotides line up with TRBD1. Germline V gene lookup returns CDR1 DFQATT and CDR2 SNEGSKA (reference sequence). J was trimmed by 1 base and V by 0 bases; bases with no gene match: 14. The CDR3 is 20 residues long. DNA for the CDR3: TGCAGTGCTAGAGATTTTGGGGGGACAGGGGGAGTCGGGAGCAATCAGCCCCAGCATTTT. Translation gives CSARDFGGTGGVGSNQPQHF.

This clonotype was recorded at least ten times. V and J are TRBV12-3 or TRBV12-4 and TRBJ2-1; no clear D gene. The V and J ends lost 8 bases and 3 bases respectively, with 5 bases between them. The CDR3 is 11 residues long. In nucleotides, the CDR3 is TGTGCCAGCGTAGGCTACAATGAGCAGTTCTTC. Translation: CASVGYNEQFF.

V and J are TRBV11-3 and TRBJ2-1, with D possibly being TRBD1 (5 bases). Germline V gene data show CDR1 as SGHNT and CDR2 as YENEEA. The CDR3 runs 13 residues. V was clipped by 8 bases and J by 5 bases, with 13 bases between them. CDR3 nucleotide sequence: TGTGCCAGCGGTATAGGGGCCGACAATGAGCAGTTCTTC. This gives the protein CASGIGADNEQFF.

The V gene is TRBV20-1, the J gene TRBJ2-7, with TRBD2 matching 9 bases. CDR1 DFQATT and CDR2 SNEGSKA come from the germline V gene (reference sequence). The CDR3 sequence is 14 residues long. The trim removed 2 bases at V and 5 bases at J, leaving 7 bases unmatched. The CDR3 DNA reads as TGCAGTGCTAGAAATAGCGGGAGATCTGACGAGCAGTACTTC. Translation: CSARNSGRSDEQYF.

The J gene is TRBJ2-5, the V gene TRBV11-3, with TRBD2 matching over 11 bases. Germline V gene sequence: CDR1 SGHNT, CDR2 YENEEA. The CDR3 contains 15 residues. V trimming: 5 bases; J trimming: 5 bases; junction bases outside the gene matches: 7. The CDR3 region has the DNA TGTGCCAGCAGCACTAGCGGGAGTACGGGGGAGACCCAGTACTTC. This translates into CASSTSGSTGETQYF.

This clonotype was recorded many times. The chain employs TRBV10-3 and TRBJ1-4; maybe TRBD1 (5 bases). The CDR3 contains 18 residues. CDR1 and CDR2 from the germline V gene are ENHRY and SYGVKD. With 0 bases removed from V and 0 bases from J, the gap between germline ends came to 14 bases. The CDR3 DNA sequence: TGTGCCATCAGTGAGTCGAAGGGGACCCGTTCAACTAATGAAAAACTGTTTTTT. Protein: CAISESKGTRSTNEKLFF.

The chain carries TRBV7-2 and TRBJ2-7; D gene uncertain. The V end lost 8 bases, the J end lost 3 bases, and 17 bases lay between the germline ends. This CDR3 region has 14 residues. The germline CDR1 and CDR2 sequences are SGHTA and FQGNSA. In nucleotides, the CDR3 is TGTGCCAGCGGCGATAGGACCGTCAACTACGAGCAGTACTTC. Encoded protein: CASGDRTVNYEQYF.